This TCR beta chain was documented in a study of OX40 agonist ivuxolimab in advanced cancers. General observations from the study: Both CD4+ and CD8+ T cell populations in blood had undergone clonal expansion by week 6 at 0.1 to 3.0 mg/kg.

As for this clone: Its antigen is not known.

Anyone with autoimmune disease history or systemic immunosuppression was excluded. The study sampled blood at baseline, cycle 4 day 1, and cycle 7 day 1. Sequenced by immunoSEQ multiplex PCR; TCRdb stores in-frame clones only, minus some. The sample yields 70,000 or so clones, roughly 85% seen once. The CDR3 is 14 amino acids. CDR1 and CDR2 (germline): MNHEY, SMNVEV (reference sequence). V lost 2 bases and J lost 2; bases outside the gene matches: 0. The chain has TRBV27 and TRBJ2-1; 7 bases line up with TRBD2. The source of this sequence is an adult with an advanced solid tumor such as melanoma, head and neck, liver or kidney cancer. The source material was CD4+ or CD8+ T cells sorted from blood, sampled in a trial of the OX40 agonist ivuxolimab. The CDR3 bases are TGTGCCAGCAGTTTAGGGACTACCTACAATGAGCAGTTCTTC. This codes for CASSLGTTYNEQFF.